What follows is one T cell receptor (beta chain) and its context. The sample originates from a study of cytomegalovirus exposure and HLA in healthy donors. Looking at the study overall: The use of the same platform for the 90 to 150 validation repertoires and the roughly 700 first-cohort repertoires was reported by a later analysis.

Among the 110 or so subjects of the validation cohort, separate from the roughly 650-subject first cohort, were the donors. Generated by immunoSEQ multiplex PCR, the TCRdb table keeps only in-frame clones and is missing some. In the table there are about 200,000 clones, around 80% of which are singletons. Germline CDR1 is MNHEY and CDR2 is SVGAGI. With 10 bases clipped from V and 2 bases from J, the junction kept 6 bases outside the gene matches. CDR3 length equals 14 residues. The sample taken for sequencing was PBMCs. The chain combines TRBV6-5 with TRBJ1-4, with TRBD1 identical over 8 bases. The clonotype comes from a woman under 40 in good health and CMV-seronegative. Here the CDR3 reads CAIGQGATNEKLFF. The CDR3 DNA sequence: TGTGCCATCGGACAGGGCGCCACTAATGAAAAACTGTTTTTT.